The 17 T cell receptor beta chains listed next were all sequenced from one sample in a study of blood T cell repertoires in COVID-19. Clones were sequenced by immunoSEQ multiplex PCR, and TCRdb holds only the in-frame ones, with some missing. Of about 320,000 clones in the sample, 85% are singletons; the top ten hold around 1.9%. Sequenced sample: PBMCs or T cells enriched from blood (not recorded which). The receptors come from a young woman who had been exposed to COVID-19.

A single count supports this clone. The CDR3 DNA is TGTGCCAGCAGCCAAGCGGGGGGGAACACCGGGGAGCTGTTTTTT. As protein: CASSQAGGNTGELFF. The V call is TRBV7-2, the J call TRBJ2-2; TRBD2 aligns across 9 bases. The CDR3 has 15 amino acids. V lost 5 bases, J lost 1 base, and 2 bases stayed unmatched. Germline CDR1 reads SGHTA; CDR2 reads FQGNSA. Together with reference TRBV7-2 and TRBJ2-2, the CDR3 gives the full variable domain: GAGVSQSPSNKVTEKGKDVELRCDPISGHTALYWYRQSLGQGLEFLIYFQGNSAPDKSGLPSDRFSAERTGGSVSTLTIQRTQQEDSAVYLCASSQAGGNTGELFFGEGSRLTVL.

This rearrangement joins TRBV5-1 to TRBJ2-7, with TRBD1 matching over 8 bases. This CDR3 has 13 residues. J lost 6 bases, V lost 3 bases, and 5 bases had no gene match. Germline CDR1 and CDR2: SGHRS and YFSETQ. The CDR3 sequence: CASSWGQDFEQYF. In DNA form, the CDR3 reads TGCGCCAGCAGCTGGGGACAGGACTTCGAGCAGTACTTC. Variable domain in full (rest from reference TRBV5-1 and TRBJ2-7): KAGVTQTPRYLIKTRGQQVTLSCSPISGHRSVSWYQQTPGQGLQFLFEYFSETQRNKGNFPGRFSGRQFSNSRSEMNVSTLELGDSALYLCASSWGQDFEQYFGPGTRLTVT.

As for this clone: The junction shows a germline mismatch at one end, possibly a read error. The rearrangement links TRBV6-5 to TRBJ1-6, with D perhaps TRBD1 (5 bases). The germline gives CDR1 MNHEY, CDR2 SVGAGI. CDR3 size: 12 residues. The CDR3 nucleotides read TGTGCCAGCAGTTCAGCCGGGACTCAAATCAAGTTT. It is translated as CASSSAGTQIKF.

V is TRBV19 and J is TRBJ2-2; D is possibly TRBD2 (5 bases). CDR1 and CDR2 from the germline V gene are LNHDA and SQIVND (reference sequence). This CDR3 is built from 15 residues. V was clipped by 3 bases and J by 6 bases, with 14 bases between them. Here the CDR3 reads CASSMSLASPGELFF. The CDR3 nucleotides read TGTGCCAGTAGTATGAGTCTAGCTAGCCCCGGGGAGCTGTTTTTT.

The chain has TRBV6-4 and TRBJ2-1; 9 bases agree with TRBD2. The CDR3 totals 15 residues. The V gene end was trimmed by 7 bases and the J gene end by 7 bases; junction bases not matched to a gene: 11. Looked up from germline, CDR1 is MRHNA and CDR2 is SNTAGT. Here the CDR3 reads CASTPQASGINEQFF. CDR3 bases: TGTGCCAGCACCCCCCAAGCTAGCGGGATTAATGAGCAGTTCTTC.

The chain uses TRBV9 and TRBJ1-2, with 8 bases matching TRBD1. The ends lost 2 bases at V and 2 bases at J; junction bases unmatched: 5. There are 15 residues in the CDR3. Germline CDR1 and CDR2: SGDLS and YYNGEE. CDR3 region: CASSVLRDRNYGYTF. The CDR3 nucleotides read TGTGCCAGCAGCGTGCTCCGGGACAGGAACTATGGCTACACCTTC. Full variable domain (remainder filled in from reference TRBV9 and TRBJ1-2): DSGVTQTPKHLITATGQRVTLRCSPRSGDLSVYWYQQSLDQGLQFLIQYYNGEERAKGNILERFSAQQFPDLHSELNLSSLELGDSALYFCASSVLRDRNYGYTFGSGTRLTVV.

The chain recombines TRBV11-2 with TRBJ2-7; 8 positions agree with TRBD2. The CDR3 is made up of 15 amino acids. V lost 5 bases to trimming and J lost 2 bases; unmatched junction nucleotides: 8. Germline V gives CDR1 SGHAT, CDR2 FQNNGV. CDR3 loop: CASSILSGEAYEQYF. CDR3 in DNA: TGTGCCAGCAGCATACTTAGCGGGGAGGCCTACGAGCAGTACTTC.

V is TRBV30 and J is TRBJ1-2, with a tentative D call TRBD1 (5 bases). The V end was cut by 7 bases, the J end by 4 bases, with 10 bases between. CDR1 and CDR2 (germline): GTSNPN, SVGIG (reference sequence). There are 11 residues in the CDR3. The CDR3 sequence is CASGGGYGYTF. The CDR3 nucleotides are TGTGCCTCCGGGGGAGGCTATGGCTACACCTTC.

V gene TRBV7-2 combines with J gene TRBJ1-2; 7 bases line up with TRBD1. The CDR3 consists of 14 residues. The germline gives CDR1 SGHTA, CDR2 FQGNSA. V was clipped by 5 bases and J by 2 bases; unmatched bases: 5. The CDR3 DNA reads TGTGCCAGCAGCGCGGGGACAGCGAACTATGGCTACACCTTC. Translating it yields CASSAGTANYGYTF.

V and J are TRBV6-5 and TRBJ1-5; D is uncertain. Between the trimmed V and J ends, which lost 6 bases and 7 bases, there was a span of 7 bases. The CDR3 loop spans 11 amino acids. Germline assignment: CDR1 MNHEY and CDR2 SVGAGI. For the CDR3, the DNA is TGTGCCAGCAGCTATCTCCAGCCCCAGCATTTT. Amino acids: CASSYLQPQHF.

The gene calls are TRBV4-3 and TRBJ1-3; the match to TRBD1 covers 11 bases. Germline CDR1 and CDR2: LGHNA and YSLEER. CDR3 length: 16 amino acids. V gave up 0 bases and J gave up 7 bases; unmatched junction bases: 5. The CDR3 is CASSQDFGTGGNTIYF. The CDR3 nucleotides are TGCGCCAGCAGCCAAGATTTTGGGACAGGGGGGAACACCATATATTTT.

The gene calls are TRBV9 and TRBJ2-3; 9 bases agree with TRBD2. Trimming removed 1 base from V and 6 bases from J; junction bases left unmatched: 3. The CDR3 spans 14 residues. CDR1 is SGDLS, CDR2 YYNGEE, per germline. As DNA, the CDR3 is TGTGCCAGCAGCGTAAGCGGGGGGCCGGATACGCAGTATTTT. Translated, it gives CASSVSGGPDTQYF.

The chain has TRBV28 and TRBJ1-5; no reliable D call. The CDR3 runs to 14 residues. Germline assignment: CDR1 MDHEN and CDR2 SYDVKM. V was clipped by 5 bases and J by 5 bases, with 13 bases between them. CDR3 sequence reads: CASSQGLGYQPQHF. The DNA of the CDR3 is TGTGCCAGCAGTCAAGGACTCGGTTATCAGCCCCAGCATTTT.

V and J are TRBV19 and TRBJ1-1; possible D gene TRBD1, 6 bases. Germline V CDR1 and CDR2: LNHDA, SQIVND (reference sequence). V dropped 6 bases and J dropped 6 bases, with 20 bases sitting between them. The CDR3 length is 15 residues. CDR3 nucleotide sequence: TGTGCCAGTAGAACCGCACAGGGCCGGGGAGCTGAAGCTTTCTTT. Protein sequence: CASRTAQGRGAEAFF.

This clone was seen a few times. The chain is built from TRBV7-8 and TRBJ1-6; D is undetermined. This CDR3 is 13 amino acids long. V lost 4 bases to trimming and J lost 10 bases, with 11 bases between them. Looked up from germline, CDR1 is SGHVS and CDR2 is FQNEAQ. CDR3 sequence: CASSSVSNSPLHF. DNA for the CDR3: TGTGCCAGCAGCTCAGTTTCAAACTCACCCCTCCACTTT. The full variable domain, rest sourced from reference TRBV7-8 and TRBJ1-6, is GAGVSQSPRYKVAKRGQDVALRCDPISGHVSLFWYQQALGQGPEFLTYFQNEAQLDKSGLPSDRFFAERPEGSVSTLKIQRTQQEDSAVYLCASSSVSNSPLHFGNGTRLTVT.

The chain joins TRBV28 to TRBJ2-1; TRBD2 agrees at 11 bases. From germline, CDR1 is MDHEN and CDR2 SYDVKM. Germline trimming cut 5 bases from V and 6 bases from J; bases unmatched to any gene: 15. The CDR3 has 18 residues. The DNA of the CDR3 is TGTGCCAGCAGTCTGGGGATCGTAGCGGGAGGGTTGGTCAATGAGCAGTTCTTC. Protein sequence: CASSLGIVAGGLVNEQFF.

V is TRBV6-5 and J is TRBJ1-5, with D perhaps TRBD1 (5 bases). In germline, CDR1 is MNHEY, CDR2 SVGAGI. The CDR3 spans 15 residues. V was shortened by 7 bases and J by 6 bases, with 19 bases between the two germline ends. CDR3 amino acids: CASKFIGTRAQPQHF. The CDR3, as DNA: TGTGCCAGCAAGTTTATAGGTACCAGGGCTCAGCCCCAGCATTTT.